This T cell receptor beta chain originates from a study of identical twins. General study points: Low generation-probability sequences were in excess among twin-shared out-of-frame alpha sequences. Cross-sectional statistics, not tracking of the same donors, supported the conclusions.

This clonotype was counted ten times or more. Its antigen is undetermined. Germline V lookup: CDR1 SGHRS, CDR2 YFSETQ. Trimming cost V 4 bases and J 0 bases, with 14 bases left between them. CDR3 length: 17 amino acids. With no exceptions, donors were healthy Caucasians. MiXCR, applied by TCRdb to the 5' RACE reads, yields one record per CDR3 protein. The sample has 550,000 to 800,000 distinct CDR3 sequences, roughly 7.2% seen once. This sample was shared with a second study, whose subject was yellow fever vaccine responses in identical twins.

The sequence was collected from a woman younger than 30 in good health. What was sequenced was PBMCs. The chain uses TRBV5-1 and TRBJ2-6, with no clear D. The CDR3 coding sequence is TGCGCCAGCAGCCTTGCCTCCTTAACCTCTGGGGCCAACGTCCTGACTTTC. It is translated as CASSLASLTSGANVLTF.